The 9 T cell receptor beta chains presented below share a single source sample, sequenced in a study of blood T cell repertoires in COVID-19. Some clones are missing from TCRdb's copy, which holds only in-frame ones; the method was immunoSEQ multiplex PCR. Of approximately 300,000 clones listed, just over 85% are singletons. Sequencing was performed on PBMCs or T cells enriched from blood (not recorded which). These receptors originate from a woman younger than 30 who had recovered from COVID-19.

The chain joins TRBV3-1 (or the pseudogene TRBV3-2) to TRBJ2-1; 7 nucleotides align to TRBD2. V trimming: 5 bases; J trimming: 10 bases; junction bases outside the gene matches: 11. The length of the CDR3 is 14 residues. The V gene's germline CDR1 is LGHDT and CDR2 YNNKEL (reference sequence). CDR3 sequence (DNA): TGTGCCAGCAGCAGGGACTGGGGGGGTAGGGAGCAGTTCTTC. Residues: CASSRDWGGREQFF.

This CDR3 is CASSIPPGQGASGYTF. DNA of the CDR3: TGTGCCAGTAGTATACCTCCGGGACAGGGGGCGAGCGGCTACACCTTC. The chain combines TRBV19 with TRBJ1-2; 12 bases map to TRBD1. V trimming: 2 bases; J trimming: 8 bases; junction bases outside the gene matches: 9. Germline-derived CDR1 and CDR2 are LNHDA and SQIVND (reference sequence). The CDR3 runs 16 residues.

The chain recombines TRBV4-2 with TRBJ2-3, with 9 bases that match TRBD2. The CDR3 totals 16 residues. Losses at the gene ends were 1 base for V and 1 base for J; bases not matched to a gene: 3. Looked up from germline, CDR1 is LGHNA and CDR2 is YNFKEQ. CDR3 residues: CASSQALAGGTDTQYF. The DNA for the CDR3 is TGTGCCAGCAGCCAAGCCTTAGCGGGAGGCACAGATACGCAGTATTTT.

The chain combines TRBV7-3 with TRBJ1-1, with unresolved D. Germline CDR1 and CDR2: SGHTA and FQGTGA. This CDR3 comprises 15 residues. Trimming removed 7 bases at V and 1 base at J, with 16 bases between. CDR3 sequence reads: CASILPYERNTEAFF. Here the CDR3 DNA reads TGTGCCAGCATCCTCCCCTACGAGAGGAACACTGAAGCTTTCTTT.

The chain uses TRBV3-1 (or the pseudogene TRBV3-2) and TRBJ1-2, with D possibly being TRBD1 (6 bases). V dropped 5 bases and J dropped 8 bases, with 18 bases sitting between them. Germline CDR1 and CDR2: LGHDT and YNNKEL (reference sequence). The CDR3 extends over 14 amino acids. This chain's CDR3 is CASSSARGNMGYTF. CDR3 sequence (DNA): TGTGCCAGCAGCTCCGCTAGGGGGAACATGGGCTACACCTTC.

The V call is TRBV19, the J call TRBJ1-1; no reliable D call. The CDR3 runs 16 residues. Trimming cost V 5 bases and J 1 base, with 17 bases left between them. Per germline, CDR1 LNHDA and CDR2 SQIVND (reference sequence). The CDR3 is CASSALQGHRNTEAFF. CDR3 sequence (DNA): TGTGCCAGTAGTGCCCTCCAAGGCCACAGGAACACTGAAGCTTTCTTT. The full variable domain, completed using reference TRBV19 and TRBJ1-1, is DGGITQSPKYLFRKEGQNVTLSCEQNLNHDAMYWYRQDPGQGLRLIYYSQIVNDFQKGDIAEGYSVSREKKESFPLTVTSAQKNPTAFYLCASSALQGHRNTEAFFGQGTRLTVV.

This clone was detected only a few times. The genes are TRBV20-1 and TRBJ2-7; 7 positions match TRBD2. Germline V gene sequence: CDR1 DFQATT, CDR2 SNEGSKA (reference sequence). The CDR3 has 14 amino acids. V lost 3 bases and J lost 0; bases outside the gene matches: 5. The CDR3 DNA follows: TGCAGTGCTAGTTTCAGCGGGGCCTCCTACGAGCAGTACTTC. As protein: CSASFSGASYEQYF.

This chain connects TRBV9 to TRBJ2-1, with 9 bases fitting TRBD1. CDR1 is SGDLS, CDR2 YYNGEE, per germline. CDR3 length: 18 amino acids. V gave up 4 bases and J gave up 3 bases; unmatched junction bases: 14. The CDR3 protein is CASSSPRDRVTGYNEQFF. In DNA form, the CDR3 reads TGTGCCAGCAGCTCCCCACGGGACAGGGTTACGGGCTACAATGAGCAGTTCTTC.

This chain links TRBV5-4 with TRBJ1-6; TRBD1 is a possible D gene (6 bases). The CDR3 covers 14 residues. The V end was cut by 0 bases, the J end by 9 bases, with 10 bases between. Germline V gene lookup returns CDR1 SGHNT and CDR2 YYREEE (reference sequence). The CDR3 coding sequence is TGTGCCAGCAGCTTGGACAGGGAGAGTTCACCCCTCCACTTT. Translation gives CASSLDRESSPLHF.